These 10 T cell receptor beta chains originate from one sample sequenced in a study of T cells expressing NK-cell markers. Using the 5' RACE reads, TCRdb records one entry per CDR3 protein without DNA. The sample holds approximately 380,000 distinct CDR3 sequences. Sequencing used blood T cells: a sorted CD56 or NKG2C T cell subset, CD4+ or CD8+ T cells, or bulk PBMC T cells (not recorded which). The receptors were gathered from a man aged 18-70 years in good health.

The chain links TRBV30 to TRBJ2-3; without DNA, the TCRdb call of TRBD2 cannot be checked. Germline V gene lookup returns CDR1 GTSNPN and CDR2 SVGIG (reference sequence). The CDR3 has 14 residues. CDR3 sequence reads: CAWSVRGSTDTQYF.

The chain uses TRBV20-1 and TRBJ2-3. CDR1 and CDR2 (germline): DFQATT, SNEGSKA (reference sequence). This CDR3 has 15 amino acids. CDR3 in amino acids: CSARDSNRATDTQYF.

This sequence joins TRBV7-2 and TRBJ2-5; the TCRdb D gene call, TRBD1, has no DNA to confirm it. Germline values: CDR1 SGHTA, CDR2 FQGNSA. The CDR3 sequence is 15 residues long. The CDR3 region is CASSPGRGGQETQYF.

The rearrangement uses TRBV7-3 and TRBJ2-3; the TRBD2 assignment by TCRdb is unverifiable without DNA. CDR1 and CDR2 from the germline V gene are SGHTA and FQGTGA. The CDR3 covers 17 residues. CDR3 in amino acids: CASSPSTSGGRTDTQYF.

The genes are TRBV28 and TRBJ2-3. CDR3 length: 12 amino acids. The germline gives CDR1 MDHEN, CDR2 SYDVKM. The CDR3: CASSSTTDTQYF.

The chain couples TRBV28 to TRBJ1-1; TCRdb reports TRBD1, a call that lacks DNA to check it against. Germline CDR1 is MDHEN and CDR2 is SYDVKM. This CDR3 has 14 residues. CDR3 in amino acids: CASSLYRDDTEAFF.

The chain carries TRBV12-3 or TRBV12-4 and TRBJ2-3; TCRdb proposes TRBD1, but this gene call is untestable without DNA. The CDR3 length is 11 residues. CDR3 protein: CASSLGWGQYF.

The V call is TRBV6-1, the J call TRBJ1-6. Germline V gene data show CDR1 as MNHNS and CDR2 as SASEGT. CDR3 size: 14 residues. Here the CDR3 reads CASSKGDWFWGLHF.

Here the CDR3 reads CASHRQIQGDTQYF. The V gene is TRBV6-1, the J gene TRBJ2-3; TCRdb reports TRBD2, a call that lacks DNA to check it against. Germline values: CDR1 MNHNS, CDR2 SASEGT. CDR3 length equals 14 residues.

The chain has TRBV5-1 and TRBJ2-1; the TCRdb D gene call, TRBD2, has no DNA to confirm it. Germline loops: CDR1 SGHRS, CDR2 YFSETQ. This CDR3 region has 16 residues. The CDR3 sequence: CASSSLTMRGGDEQFF.